This T cell receptor (beta chain) originates from a study of T cells in narcolepsy. Method: immunoSEQ multiplex PCR; TCRdb's copy keeps in-frame clones and lacks some. The sample contains roughly 25,000 clones, approximately 85% of which appear only once. The sequence was obtained from a human donor with narcolepsy. Material for sequencing was CD45RA- memory CD4+ T cells from PBMCs.

This CDR3 reads CASSLADQETQYF. The CDR3 bases are TGTGCCAGCAGCCTAGCGGATCAAGAGACCCAGTACTTC. The chain uses TRBV5-6 and TRBJ2-5; TRBD2 agrees at 7 bases. This CDR3 region has 13 residues. V shed 4 bases and J 2 bases; nucleotides not matched to a gene: 2. Germline V gene lookup returns CDR1 SGHDT and CDR2 YYEEEE. The whole variable domain, filled in from reference TRBV5-6 and TRBJ2-5, reads DAGVTQSPTHLIKTRGQQVTLRCSPKSGHDTVSWYQQALGQGPQFIFQYYEEEERQRGNFPDRFSGHQFPNYSSELNVNALLLGDSALYLCASSLADQETQYFGPGTRLLVL.